This is a list of T cell receptor beta chains from one sample in a study of T cells in Graves' hyperthyroidism and ophthalmopathy. From the multiplex PCR reads, TCRdb called clonotypes with MiXCR, one entry per CDR3 protein. The data contain about 560,000 distinct CDR3 sequences, more than 15% of them singletons. The sequenced material came from blood. The receptor set was obtained from a woman in her twenties or thirties with Graves' hyperthyroidism. The CDR3 runs from the conserved cysteine through the conserved F or W.

J gene | V gene | CDR3 protein
TRBJ2-3 | TRBV7-6 | CASSISGRAGDTQYF
TRBJ2-3 | TRBV28 | CASSFISRLAKGTDTQYF
TRBJ2-3 | TRBV6-5 | CASSYGVSGSSDTQYF
TRBJ2-1 | TRBV6-6 | CASSYPPQGLWSYNEQFF
TRBJ2-1 | TRBV2 | CASSENLYNEQFF
TRBJ1-3 | TRBV20-1 | CSARIPGNTIYF
TRBJ2-1 | TRBV4-1 | CASSHPLLRIQQFF
TRBJ2-7 | TRBV5-1 | CASRSASGTYEQYF
TRBJ2-7 | TRBV12-3/TRBV12-4 | CASSPRDPGDEQYF
TRBJ1-1 | TRBV27 | CASSPTRMDTEAFF
TRBJ2-7 | TRBV7-2 | CASCPPGLAAHEQYF
TRBJ1-3 | TRBV12-3/TRBV12-4 | CASTPDRSGNTIYF
TRBJ2-5 | TRBV18 | CASSPLEGETQYF
TRBJ2-1 | TRBV20-1 | CSVSIFGDNEQFF
TRBJ1-5 | TRBV6-6 | CASSYRPLEPQHF
TRBJ2-7 | TRBV6-6 | CASSYSGTSGRPYEQYF
TRBJ2-2 | TRBV6-2/TRBV6-3 | CASSYSTLLEQENTGELFF
TRBJ2-1 | TRBV7-9 | CASSLARLAGRNEQFF
TRBJ1-1 | TRBV19 | CASTFVGVSEAFF
TRBJ1-4 | TRBV4-1 | CASSQSWTVPGQLFF
TRBJ1-3 | TRBV12-3/TRBV12-4 | CASSSTPGPVSGNTIYF